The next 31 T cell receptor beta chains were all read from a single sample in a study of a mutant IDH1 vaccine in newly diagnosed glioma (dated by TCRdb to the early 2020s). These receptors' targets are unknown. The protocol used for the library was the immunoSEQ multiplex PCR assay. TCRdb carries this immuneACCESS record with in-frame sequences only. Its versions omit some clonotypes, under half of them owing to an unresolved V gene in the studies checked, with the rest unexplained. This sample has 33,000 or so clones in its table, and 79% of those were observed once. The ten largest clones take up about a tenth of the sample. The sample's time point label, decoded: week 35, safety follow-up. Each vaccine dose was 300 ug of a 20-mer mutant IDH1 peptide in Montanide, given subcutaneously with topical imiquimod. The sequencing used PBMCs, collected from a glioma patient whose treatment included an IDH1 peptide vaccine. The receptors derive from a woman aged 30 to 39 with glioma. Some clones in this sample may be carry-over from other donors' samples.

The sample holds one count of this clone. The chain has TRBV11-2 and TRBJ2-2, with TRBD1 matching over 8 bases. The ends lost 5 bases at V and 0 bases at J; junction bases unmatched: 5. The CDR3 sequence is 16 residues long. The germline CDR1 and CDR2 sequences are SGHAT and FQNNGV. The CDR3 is CASSQRTGTNTGELFF. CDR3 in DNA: TGTGCCAGCAGCCAGAGGACAGGGACGAACACCGGGGAGCTGTTTTTT.

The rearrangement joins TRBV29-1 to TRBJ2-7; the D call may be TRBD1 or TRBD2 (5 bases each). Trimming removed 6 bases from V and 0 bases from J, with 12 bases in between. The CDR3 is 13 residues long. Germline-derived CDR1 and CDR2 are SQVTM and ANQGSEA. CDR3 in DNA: TGCAGCGTGGAGGACACTAGCTCCTACGAGCAGTACTTC. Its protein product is CSVEDTSSYEQYF.

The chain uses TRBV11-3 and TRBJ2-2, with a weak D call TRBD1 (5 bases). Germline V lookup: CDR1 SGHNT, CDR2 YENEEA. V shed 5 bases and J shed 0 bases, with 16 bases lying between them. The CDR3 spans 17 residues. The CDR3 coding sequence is TGTGCCAGCAGCCCCCCGGTTGGGGCCGCGAACACCGGGGAGCTGTTTTTT. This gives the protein CASSPPVGAANTGELFF.

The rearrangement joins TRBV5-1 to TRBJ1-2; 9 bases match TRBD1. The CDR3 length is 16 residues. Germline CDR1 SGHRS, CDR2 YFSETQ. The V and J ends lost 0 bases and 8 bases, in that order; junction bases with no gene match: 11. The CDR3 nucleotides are TGCGCCAGCAGCTTGGTGGGGACAGGGACCTATGGAGGCTACACCTTC. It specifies CASSLVGTGTYGGYTF.

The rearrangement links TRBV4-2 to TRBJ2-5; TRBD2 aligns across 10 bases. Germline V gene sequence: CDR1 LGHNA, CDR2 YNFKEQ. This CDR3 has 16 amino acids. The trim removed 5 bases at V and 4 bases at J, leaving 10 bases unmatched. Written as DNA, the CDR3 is TGTGCCAGCAGCTATGGAGCGGGAGGGGGAGGAGAGACCCAGTACTTC. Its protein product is CASSYGAGGGGETQYF.

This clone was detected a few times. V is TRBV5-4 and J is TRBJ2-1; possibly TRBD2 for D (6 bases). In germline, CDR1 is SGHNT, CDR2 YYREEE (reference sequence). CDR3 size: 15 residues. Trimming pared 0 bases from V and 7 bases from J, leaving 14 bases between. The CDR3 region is CASSLDPGARNEQFF. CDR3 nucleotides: TGTGCCAGCAGCTTGGATCCGGGAGCACGGAATGAGCAGTTCTTC.

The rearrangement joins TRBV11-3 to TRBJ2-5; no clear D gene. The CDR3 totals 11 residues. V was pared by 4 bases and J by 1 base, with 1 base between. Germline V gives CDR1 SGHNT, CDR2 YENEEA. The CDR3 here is CASSSQETQYF. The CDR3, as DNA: TGTGCCAGCAGCTCCCAAGAGACCCAGTACTTC.

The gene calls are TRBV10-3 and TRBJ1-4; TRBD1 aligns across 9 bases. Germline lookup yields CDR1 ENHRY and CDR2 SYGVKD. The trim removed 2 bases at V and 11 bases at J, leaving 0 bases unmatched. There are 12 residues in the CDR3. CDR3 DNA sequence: TGTGCCATCAGTGAGGGGACAGGGAAACTGTTTTTT. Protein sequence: CAISEGTGKLFF.

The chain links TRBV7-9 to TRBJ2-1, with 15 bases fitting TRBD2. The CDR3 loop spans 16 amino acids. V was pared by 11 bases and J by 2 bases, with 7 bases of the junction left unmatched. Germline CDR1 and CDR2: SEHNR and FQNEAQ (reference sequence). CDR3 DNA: TGTGCCGGAGCGGGACTAGCGGGAGGAACCTACAATGAGCAGTTCTTC. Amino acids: CAGAGLAGGTYNEQFF. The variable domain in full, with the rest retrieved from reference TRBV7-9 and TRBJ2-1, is DTGVSQNPRHKITKRGQNVTFRCDPISEHNRLYWYRQTLGQGPEFLTYFQNEAQLEKSRLLSDRFSAERPKGSFSTLEIQRTEQGDSAMYLCAGAGLAGGTYNEQFFGPGTRLTVL.

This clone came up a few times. The CDR3 DNA reads as TGTGCCAGTACTTACACGAACACCGGGGAGCTGTTTTTT. Translating it yields CASTYTNTGELFF. V gene TRBV19 combines with J gene TRBJ2-2; D ambiguous. CDR1 is LNHDA, CDR2 SQIVND, per germline (reference sequence). V was shortened by 7 bases and J by 0 bases, with 6 bases between the two germline ends. CDR3 size: 13 residues.

The CDR3 DNA follows: TGTGCCAGCATCCAGGACAGGGGGCGCCTTCATGAGCAGTTCTTC. It translates to CASIQDRGRLHEQFF. V usage is TRBV7-8 and J usage is TRBJ2-1, with 11 bases fitting TRBD1. The CDR3 spans 15 residues. V shed 7 bases, J shed 8 bases, and the junction held 10 bases outside the gene matches. Germline lookup yields CDR1 SGHVS and CDR2 FQNEAQ. Looking up the rest from reference TRBV7-8 and TRBJ2-1 gives the full variable domain: GAGVSQSPRYKVAKRGQDVALRCDPISGHVSLFWYQQALGQGPEFLTYFQNEAQLDKSGLPSDRFFAERPEGSVSTLKIQRTQQEDSAVYLCASIQDRGRLHEQFFGPGTRLTVL.

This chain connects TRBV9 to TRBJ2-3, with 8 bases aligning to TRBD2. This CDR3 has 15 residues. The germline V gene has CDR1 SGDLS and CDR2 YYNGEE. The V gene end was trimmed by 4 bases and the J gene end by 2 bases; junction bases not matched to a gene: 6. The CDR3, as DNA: TGTGCCAGCAGCCTTAGCGGGGTCCCCACAGATACGCAGTATTTT. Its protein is CASSLSGVPTDTQYF. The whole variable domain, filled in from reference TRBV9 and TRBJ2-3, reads DSGVTQTPKHLITATGQRVTLRCSPRSGDLSVYWYQQSLDQGLQFLIQYYNGEERAKGNILERFSAQQFPDLHSELNLSSLELGDSALYFCASSLSGVPTDTQYFGPGTRLTVL.

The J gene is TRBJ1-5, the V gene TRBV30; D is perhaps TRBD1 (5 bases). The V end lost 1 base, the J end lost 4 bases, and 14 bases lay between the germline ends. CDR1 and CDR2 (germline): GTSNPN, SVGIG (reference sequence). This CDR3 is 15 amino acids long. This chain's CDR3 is CAWSGGGMLNQPQHF. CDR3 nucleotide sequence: TGTGCCTGGAGTGGCGGGGGAATGCTGAATCAGCCCCAGCATTTT.

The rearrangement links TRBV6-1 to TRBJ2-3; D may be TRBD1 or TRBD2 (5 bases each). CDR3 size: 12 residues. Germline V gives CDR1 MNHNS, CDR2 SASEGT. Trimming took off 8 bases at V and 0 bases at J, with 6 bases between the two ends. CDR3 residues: CASGDSTDTQYF. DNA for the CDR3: TGTGCCAGCGGGGACAGCACAGATACGCAGTATTTT.

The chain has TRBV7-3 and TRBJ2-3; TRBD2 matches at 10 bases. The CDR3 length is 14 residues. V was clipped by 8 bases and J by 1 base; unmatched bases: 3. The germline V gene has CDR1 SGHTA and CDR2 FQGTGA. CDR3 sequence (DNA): TGTGCCAGCTCTAGCGGGAGAGGCACAGATACGCAGTATTTT. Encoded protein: CASSSGRGTDTQYF.

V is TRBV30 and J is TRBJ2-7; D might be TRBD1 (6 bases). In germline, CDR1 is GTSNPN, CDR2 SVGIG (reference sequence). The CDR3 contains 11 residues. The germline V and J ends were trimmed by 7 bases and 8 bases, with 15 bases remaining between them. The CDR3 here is CAFTQQGKQYF. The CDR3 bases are TGTGCCTTTACTCAACAGGGAAAGCAGTACTTC. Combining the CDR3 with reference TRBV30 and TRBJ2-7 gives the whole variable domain SQTIHQWPATLVQPVGSPLSLECTVEGTSNPNLYWYRQAAGRGLQLLFYSVGIGQISSEVPQNLSASRPQDRQFILSSKKLLLSDSGFYLCAFTQQGKQYFGPGTRLTVT.

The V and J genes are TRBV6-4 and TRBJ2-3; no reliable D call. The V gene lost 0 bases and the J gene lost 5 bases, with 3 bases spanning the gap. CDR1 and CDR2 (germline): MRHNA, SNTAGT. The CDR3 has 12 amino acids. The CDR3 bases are TGTGCCAGCAGTGACTCCGGAGATACGCAGTATTTT. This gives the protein CASSDSGDTQYF.

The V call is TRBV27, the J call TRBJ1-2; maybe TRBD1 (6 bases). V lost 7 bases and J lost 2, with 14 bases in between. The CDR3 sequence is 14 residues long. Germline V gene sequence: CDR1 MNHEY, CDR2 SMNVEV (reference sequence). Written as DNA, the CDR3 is TGTGCCAGCAAACCATTCACAGGGAACTATGGCTACACCTTC. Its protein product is CASKPFTGNYGYTF.

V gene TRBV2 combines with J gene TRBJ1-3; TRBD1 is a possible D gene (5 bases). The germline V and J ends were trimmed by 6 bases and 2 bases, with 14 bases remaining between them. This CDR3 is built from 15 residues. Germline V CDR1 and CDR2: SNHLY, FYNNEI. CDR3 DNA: TGTGCCAGCAGCGCGGTTGGGACGCCTGGAAACACCATATATTTT. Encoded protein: CASSAVGTPGNTIYF.

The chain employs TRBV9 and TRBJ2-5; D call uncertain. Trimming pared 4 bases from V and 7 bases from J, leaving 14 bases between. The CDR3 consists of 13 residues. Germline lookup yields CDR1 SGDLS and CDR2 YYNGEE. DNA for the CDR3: TGTGCCAGCAGCCCACTAAGTTCGTGGACCCAGTACTTC. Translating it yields CASSPLSSWTQYF.

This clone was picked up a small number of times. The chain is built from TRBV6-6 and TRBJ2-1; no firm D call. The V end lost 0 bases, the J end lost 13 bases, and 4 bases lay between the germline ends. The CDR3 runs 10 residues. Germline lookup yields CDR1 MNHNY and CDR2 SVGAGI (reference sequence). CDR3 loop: CASSYSPQFF. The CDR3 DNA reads TGTGCCAGCAGTTACTCTCCACAGTTCTTC.

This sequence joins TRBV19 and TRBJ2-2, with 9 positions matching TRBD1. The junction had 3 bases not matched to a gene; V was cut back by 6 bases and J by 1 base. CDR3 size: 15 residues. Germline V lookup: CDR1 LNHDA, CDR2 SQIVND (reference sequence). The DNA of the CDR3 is TGTGCCAGTAGCCGGGACAGGGTGAACACCGGGGAGCTGTTTTTT. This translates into CASSRDRVNTGELFF.

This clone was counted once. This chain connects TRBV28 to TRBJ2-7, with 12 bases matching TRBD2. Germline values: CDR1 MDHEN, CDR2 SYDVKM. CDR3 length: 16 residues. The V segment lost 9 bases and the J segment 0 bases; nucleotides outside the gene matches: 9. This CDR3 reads CASRTGTSGFSYEQYF. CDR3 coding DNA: TGTGCCAGTCGTACCGGGACTAGCGGGTTCTCCTACGAGCAGTACTTC.

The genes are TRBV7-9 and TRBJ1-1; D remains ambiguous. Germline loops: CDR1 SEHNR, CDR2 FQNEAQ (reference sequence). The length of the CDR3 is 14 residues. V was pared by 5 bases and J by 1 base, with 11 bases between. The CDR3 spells CASSRREGNTEAFF. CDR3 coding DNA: TGTGCCAGCAGCCGGAGGGAGGGGAACACTGAAGCTTTCTTT.

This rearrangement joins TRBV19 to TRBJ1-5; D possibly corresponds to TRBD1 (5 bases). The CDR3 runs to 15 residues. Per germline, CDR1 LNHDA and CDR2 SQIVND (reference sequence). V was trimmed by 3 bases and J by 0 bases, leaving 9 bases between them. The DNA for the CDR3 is TGTGCCAGTAGTATGACAGATTATAGCAATCAGCCCCAGCATTTT. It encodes CASSMTDYSNQPQHF.

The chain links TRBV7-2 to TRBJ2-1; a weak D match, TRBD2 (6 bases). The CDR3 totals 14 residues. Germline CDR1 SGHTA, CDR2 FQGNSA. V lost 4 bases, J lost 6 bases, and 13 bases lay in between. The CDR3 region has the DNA TGTGCCAGCAGCTCGGGACTTTTGGGCAATGAGCAGTTCTTC. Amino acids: CASSSGLLGNEQFF.

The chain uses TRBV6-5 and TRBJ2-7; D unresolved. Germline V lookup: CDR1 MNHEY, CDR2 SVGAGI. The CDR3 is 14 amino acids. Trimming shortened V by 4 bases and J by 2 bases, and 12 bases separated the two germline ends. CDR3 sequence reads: CASSSVRRPYEQYF. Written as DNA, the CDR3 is TGTGCCAGCAGTTCAGTTCGGCGGCCCTACGAGCAGTACTTC.

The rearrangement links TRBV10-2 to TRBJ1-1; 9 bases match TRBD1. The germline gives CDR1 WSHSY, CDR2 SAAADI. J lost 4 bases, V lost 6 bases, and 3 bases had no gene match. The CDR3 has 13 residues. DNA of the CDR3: TGCGCCAGCAGCCCGGACAGGGGCACTGAAGCTTTCTTT. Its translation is CASSPDRGTEAFF.

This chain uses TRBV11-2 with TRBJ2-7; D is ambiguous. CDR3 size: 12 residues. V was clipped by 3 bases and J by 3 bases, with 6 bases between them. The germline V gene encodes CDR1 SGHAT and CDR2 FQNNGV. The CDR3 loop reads CASSFALYEQYF. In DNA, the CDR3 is TGTGCCAGCAGCTTTGCCCTCTACGAGCAGTACTTC.

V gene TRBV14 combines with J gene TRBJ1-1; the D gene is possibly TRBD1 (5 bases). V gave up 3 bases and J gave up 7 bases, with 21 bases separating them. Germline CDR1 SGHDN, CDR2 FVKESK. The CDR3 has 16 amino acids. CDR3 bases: TGTGCCAGCAGCCAGAGGGGCAGAGGCCAGCGGGGTGAAGCTTTCTTT. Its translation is CASSQRGRGQRGEAFF.

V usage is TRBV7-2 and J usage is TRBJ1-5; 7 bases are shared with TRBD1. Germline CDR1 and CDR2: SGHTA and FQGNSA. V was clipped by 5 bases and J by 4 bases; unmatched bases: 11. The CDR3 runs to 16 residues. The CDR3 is CASSPWAGQQNQPQHF. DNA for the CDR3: TGTGCCAGCAGCCCCTGGGCGGGACAGCAGAATCAGCCCCAGCATTTT.